This T cell receptor (beta chain) appears in the sequencing data of a study of long-term antiretroviral therapy in people with HIV. Survey-level resolution applied to immunoSEQ assay v3.0. Sequencing used immunoSEQ multiplex PCR; TCRdb keeps in-frame clones, though not all of them. The data hold 30,000 to 40,000 clones, with roughly 83% observed a single time. This CDR3 has 15 residues. Looked up from germline, CDR1 is LNHDA and CDR2 is SQIVND (reference sequence). With 7 bases removed from V and 2 bases from J, the gap between germline ends came to 15 bases. The genes are TRBV19 and TRBJ1-5; tentatively, D is TRBD1 (6 bases). The sequencing used unsorted PBMCs, collected 1.9 years after starting antiretroviral therapy. This TCR was sampled from a man between 18 and 29 years old with HIV. This CDR3 reads CASTIGGLGNQPQHF. CDR3 sequence (DNA): TGTGCCAGTACCATAGGGGGGCTCGGCAATCAGCCCCAGCATTTT.